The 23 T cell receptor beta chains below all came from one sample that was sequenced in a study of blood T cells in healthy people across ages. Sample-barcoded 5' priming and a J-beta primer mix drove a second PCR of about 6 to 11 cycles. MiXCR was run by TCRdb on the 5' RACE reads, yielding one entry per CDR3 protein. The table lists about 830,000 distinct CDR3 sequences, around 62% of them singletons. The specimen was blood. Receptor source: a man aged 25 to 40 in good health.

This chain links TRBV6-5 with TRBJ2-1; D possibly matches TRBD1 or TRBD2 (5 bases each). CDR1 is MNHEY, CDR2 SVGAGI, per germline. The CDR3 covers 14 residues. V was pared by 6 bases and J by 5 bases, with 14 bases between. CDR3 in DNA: TGTGCCAGCAGCTGGGGGACCAGGGACAATGAGCAGTTCTTC. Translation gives CASSWGTRDNEQFF.

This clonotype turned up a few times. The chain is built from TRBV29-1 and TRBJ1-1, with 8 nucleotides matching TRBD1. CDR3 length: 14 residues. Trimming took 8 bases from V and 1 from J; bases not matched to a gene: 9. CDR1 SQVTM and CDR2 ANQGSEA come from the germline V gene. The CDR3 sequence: CSSATGETNTEAFF. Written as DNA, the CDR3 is TGCAGCAGTGCGACAGGGGAAACGAACACTGAAGCTTTCTTT.

The CDR3 loop reads CASSQEPKPGATSYEQYF. CDR3 nucleotides: TGTGCCAGCAGCCAAGAACCTAAGCCGGGCGCTACGTCCTACGAGCAGTACTTC. This sequence joins TRBV4-2 and TRBJ2-7; D is unclear. Germline values: CDR1 LGHNA, CDR2 YNFKEQ. V shed 0 bases and J shed 1 base, with 19 bases lying between them. The CDR3 extends over 18 amino acids.

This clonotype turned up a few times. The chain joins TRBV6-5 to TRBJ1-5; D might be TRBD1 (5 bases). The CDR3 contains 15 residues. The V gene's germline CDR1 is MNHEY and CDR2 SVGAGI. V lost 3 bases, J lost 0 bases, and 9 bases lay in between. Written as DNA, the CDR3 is TGTGCCAGCAGTTATAGACAGAATAGCAATCAGCCCCAGCATTTT. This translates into CASSYRQNSNQPQHF.

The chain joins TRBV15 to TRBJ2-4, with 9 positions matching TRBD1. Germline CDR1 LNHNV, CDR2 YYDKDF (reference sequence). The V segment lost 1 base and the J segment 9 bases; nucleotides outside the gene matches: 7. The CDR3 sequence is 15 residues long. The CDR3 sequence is CATSRGQTGGGIQYF. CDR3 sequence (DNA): TGTGCCACCAGCAGAGGCCAGACAGGGGGTGGCATTCAGTACTTC.

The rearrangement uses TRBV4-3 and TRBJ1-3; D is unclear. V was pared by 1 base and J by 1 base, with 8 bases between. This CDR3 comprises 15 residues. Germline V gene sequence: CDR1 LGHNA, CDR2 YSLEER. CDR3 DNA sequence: TGCGCCAGCAGCCAAGTATGGGGATCTGGAAACACCATATATTTT. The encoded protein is CASSQVWGSGNTIYF.

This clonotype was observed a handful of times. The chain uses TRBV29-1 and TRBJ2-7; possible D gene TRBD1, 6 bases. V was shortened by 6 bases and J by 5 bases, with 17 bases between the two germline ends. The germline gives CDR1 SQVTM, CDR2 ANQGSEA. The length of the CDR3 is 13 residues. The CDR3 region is CSVHRDINNEQYF. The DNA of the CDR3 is TGCAGCGTCCACCGGGACATCAACAACGAGCAGTACTTC.

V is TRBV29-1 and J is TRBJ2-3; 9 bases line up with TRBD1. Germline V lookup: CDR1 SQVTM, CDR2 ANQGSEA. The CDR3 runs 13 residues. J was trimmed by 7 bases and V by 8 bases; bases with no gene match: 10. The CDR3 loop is CSPRDRETNTQYF. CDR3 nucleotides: TGCAGCCCCCGGGACAGGGAGACGAATACGCAGTATTTT.

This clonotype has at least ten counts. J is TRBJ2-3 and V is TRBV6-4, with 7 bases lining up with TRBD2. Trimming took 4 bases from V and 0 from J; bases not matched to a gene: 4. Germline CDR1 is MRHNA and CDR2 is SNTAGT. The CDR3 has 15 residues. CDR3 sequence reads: CASSGTAGSTDTQYF. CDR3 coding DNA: TGTGCCAGCAGTGGAACAGCGGGGAGCACAGATACGCAGTATTTT.

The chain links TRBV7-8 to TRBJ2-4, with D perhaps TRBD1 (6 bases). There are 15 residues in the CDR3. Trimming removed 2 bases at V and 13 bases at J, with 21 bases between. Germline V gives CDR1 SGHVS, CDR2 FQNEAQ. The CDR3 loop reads CASSLNTGLQREQYF. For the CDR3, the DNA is TGTGCCAGCAGCTTAAACACAGGGCTGCAGAGGGAGCAGTACTTC.

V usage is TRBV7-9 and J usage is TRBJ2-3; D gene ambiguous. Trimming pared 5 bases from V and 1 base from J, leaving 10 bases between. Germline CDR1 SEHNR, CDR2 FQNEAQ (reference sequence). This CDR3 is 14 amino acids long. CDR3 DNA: TGTGCCAGCAGCCTCGTCCCCCGCACAGATACGCAGTATTTT. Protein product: CASSLVPRTDTQYF.

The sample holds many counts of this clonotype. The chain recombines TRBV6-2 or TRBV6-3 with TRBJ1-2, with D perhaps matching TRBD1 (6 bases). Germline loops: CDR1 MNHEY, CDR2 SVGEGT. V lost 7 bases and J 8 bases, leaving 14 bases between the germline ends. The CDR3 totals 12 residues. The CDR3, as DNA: TGTGCCAGCACCGGGGGCAGCGTCGGCTACACCTTC. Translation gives CASTGGSVGYTF.

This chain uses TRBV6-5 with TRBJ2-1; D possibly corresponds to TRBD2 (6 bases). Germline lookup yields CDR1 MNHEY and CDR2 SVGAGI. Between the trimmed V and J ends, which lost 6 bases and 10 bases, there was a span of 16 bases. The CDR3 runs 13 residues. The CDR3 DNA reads TGTGCCAGCAGGTCCGGGACTCTCGGCGAGCAGTTCTTC. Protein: CASRSGTLGEQFF.

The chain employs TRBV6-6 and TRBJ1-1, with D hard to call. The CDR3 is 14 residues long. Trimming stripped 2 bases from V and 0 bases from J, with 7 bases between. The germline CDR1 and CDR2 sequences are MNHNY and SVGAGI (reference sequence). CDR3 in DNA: TGTGCCAGCAGTTACCCCATAATGAACACTGAAGCTTTCTTT. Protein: CASSYPIMNTEAFF.

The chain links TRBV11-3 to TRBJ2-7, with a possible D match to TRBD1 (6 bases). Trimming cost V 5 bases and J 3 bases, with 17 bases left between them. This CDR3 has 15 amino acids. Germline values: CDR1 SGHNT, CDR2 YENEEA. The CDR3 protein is CASSVGAGEGYEQYF. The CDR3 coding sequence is TGTGCCAGCAGCGTTGGGGCAGGGGAAGGCTACGAGCAGTACTTC.

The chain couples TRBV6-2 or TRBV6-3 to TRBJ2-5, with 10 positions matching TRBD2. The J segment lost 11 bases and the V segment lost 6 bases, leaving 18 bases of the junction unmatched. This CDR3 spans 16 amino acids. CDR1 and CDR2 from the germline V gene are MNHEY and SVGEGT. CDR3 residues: CASSSRRTSGYNEQYF. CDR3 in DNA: TGTGCCAGCAGCTCCAGAAGGACTAGCGGCTACAATGAGCAGTACTTC.

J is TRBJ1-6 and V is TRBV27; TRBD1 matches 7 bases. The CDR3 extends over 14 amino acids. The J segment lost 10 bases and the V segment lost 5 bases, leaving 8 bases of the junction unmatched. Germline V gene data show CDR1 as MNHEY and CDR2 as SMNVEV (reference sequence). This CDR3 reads CASSDRESISPLHF. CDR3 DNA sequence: TGTGCCAGCAGTGACAGGGAGTCCATATCACCCCTCCACTTT.

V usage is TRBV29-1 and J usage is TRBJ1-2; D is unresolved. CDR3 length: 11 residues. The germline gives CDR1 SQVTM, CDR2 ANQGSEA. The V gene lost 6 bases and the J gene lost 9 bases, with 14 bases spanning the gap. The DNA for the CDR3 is TGCAGCGTCTCCCTCGGGAAAAGCTACACCTTC. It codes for CSVSLGKSYTF. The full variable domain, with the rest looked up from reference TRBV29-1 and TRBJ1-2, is SAVISQKPSRDICQRGTSLTIQCQVDSQVTMMFWYRQQPGQSLTLIATANQGSEATYESGFVIDKFPISRPNLTFSTLTVSNMSPEDSSIYLCSVSLGKSYTFGSGTRLTVV.

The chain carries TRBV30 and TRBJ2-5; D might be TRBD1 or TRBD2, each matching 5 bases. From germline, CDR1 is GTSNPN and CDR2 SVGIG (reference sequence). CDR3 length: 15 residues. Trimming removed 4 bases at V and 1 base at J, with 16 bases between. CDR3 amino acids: CAWKEGLPFQETQYF. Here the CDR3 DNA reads TGTGCCTGGAAAGAGGGGCTGCCCTTCCAAGAGACCCAGTACTTC.

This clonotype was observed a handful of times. The CDR3 nucleotides are TGTGCCAGCAGCCCAGAGACAGGAGGGAACACTGAAGCTTTCTTT. Amino acids: CASSPETGGNTEAFF. The chain is built from TRBV6-6 and TRBJ1-1; tentatively, D is TRBD1 (6 bases). V lost 6 bases, J lost 1 base, and 15 bases lay in between. Germline CDR1 reads MNHNY; CDR2 reads SVGAGI (reference sequence). The CDR3 is made up of 15 amino acids.

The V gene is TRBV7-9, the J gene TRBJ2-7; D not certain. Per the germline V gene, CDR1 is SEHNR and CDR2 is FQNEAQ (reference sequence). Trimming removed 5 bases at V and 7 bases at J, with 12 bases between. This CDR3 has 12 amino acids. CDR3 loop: CASSLTPQEQYF. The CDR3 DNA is TGTGCCAGCAGCCTCACCCCCCAGGAGCAGTACTTC.

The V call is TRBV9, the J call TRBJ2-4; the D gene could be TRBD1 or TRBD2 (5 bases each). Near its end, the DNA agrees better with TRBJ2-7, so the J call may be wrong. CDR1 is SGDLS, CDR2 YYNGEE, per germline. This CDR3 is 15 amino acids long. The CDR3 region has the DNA TGTGCCAGCAGCGTAGACGGGACCGAGAACTACGAGCAGTACTTC. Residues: CASSVDGTENYEQYF.

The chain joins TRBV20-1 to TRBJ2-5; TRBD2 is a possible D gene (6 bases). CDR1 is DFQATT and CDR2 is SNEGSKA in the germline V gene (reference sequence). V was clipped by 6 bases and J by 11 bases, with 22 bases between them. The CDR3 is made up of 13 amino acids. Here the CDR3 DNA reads TGCAGTGCGAAGGGACCGACGGGGGTTGAGCAGTACTTC. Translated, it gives CSAKGPTGVEQYF.